This passage covers 10 T cell receptor beta chains from one sample sequenced in a study of T cell repertoires in ileal Crohn's disease. Sequencing used immunoSEQ multiplex PCR; TCRdb keeps in-frame clones, though not all of them. The table includes 15,000 to 20,000 clones, about 93% detected once. The specimen was ileal tissue. The source of these receptors is an adult with Crohn's disease.

The chain combines TRBV4-2 with TRBJ2-6; tentatively, D is TRBD1 (7 bases). The V and J ends lost 5 bases and 0 bases respectively, with 17 bases between them. Germline assignment: CDR1 LGHNA and CDR2 YNFKEQ. The CDR3 runs to 18 residues. The CDR3 sequence: CASSAFSGGLSGANVLTF. The CDR3 nucleotides are TGTGCCAGCAGCGCGTTTTCAGGGGGACTCTCTGGGGCCAACGTCCTGACTTTC.

V is TRBV7-8 and J is TRBJ2-7, with D hard to call. V lost 4 bases and J 5 bases, leaving 12 bases between the germline ends. This CDR3 is 13 amino acids long. Germline CDR1 reads SGHVS; CDR2 reads FQNEAQ. In DNA form, the CDR3 reads TGTGCCAGCAGCTCTGGGTCTGGAGACGAGCAGTACTTC. Translating it yields CASSSGSGDEQYF.

This sequence joins TRBV7-6 and TRBJ2-3, with D tentatively TRBD1 (5 bases). The CDR3 length is 17 residues. Germline V CDR1 and CDR2: SGHVS, FNYEAQ. V lost 1 base and J 4 bases, leaving 18 bases between the germline ends. The CDR3 bases are TGTGCCAGCAGCTTAGACGTCCCAGGGTCGGGCGCAGATACGCAGTATTTT. This sequence encodes CASSLDVPGSGADTQYF.

This sequence joins TRBV19 and TRBJ2-5; 12 nucleotides align to TRBD1. Trimming took 3 bases from V and 6 from J; bases not matched to a gene: 5. Germline V gene sequence: CDR1 LNHDA, CDR2 SQIVND (reference sequence). The CDR3 consists of 15 residues. The CDR3 DNA follows: TGTGCCAGTAGTATTGGGACAGGGGGCTTGAAGACCCAGTACTTC. Translation gives CASSIGTGGLKTQYF.

V and J are TRBV25-1 and TRBJ2-3; 7 bases align to TRBD1. V trimming: 4 bases; J trimming: 7 bases; junction bases outside the gene matches: 5. Looked up from germline, CDR1 is MGHDK and CDR2 is SYGVNS. The CDR3 consists of 13 residues. CDR3 sequence (DNA): TGTGCCAGCAGTGGACCAGGGGGACATACGCAGTATTTT. Translation: CASSGPGGHTQYF.

The V call is TRBV19, the J call TRBJ2-2; TRBD1 is a possible D gene (5 bases). Deletions cut 1 base from V and 5 bases from J, with 14 bases between. CDR3 length equals 16 residues. The germline V gene encodes CDR1 LNHDA and CDR2 SQIVND (reference sequence). The CDR3 sequence is CASSIARGKVTGELFF. CDR3 sequence (DNA): TGTGCCAGTAGTATAGCAAGGGGAAAGGTAACCGGGGAGCTGTTTTTT.

The chain is built from TRBV10-3 and TRBJ2-5; 8 bases agree with TRBD2. In germline, CDR1 is ENHRY, CDR2 SYGVKD. This CDR3 contains 13 residues. V was clipped by 6 bases and J by 5 bases; unmatched bases: 5. The CDR3 loop is CAISGGAWETQYF. CDR3 bases: TGTGCCATCAGCGGGGGGGCCTGGGAGACCCAGTACTTC.

The chain carries TRBV19 and TRBJ1-5; D call uncertain. Between the trimmed V and J ends, which lost 3 bases and 7 bases, there was a span of 19 bases. Germline assignment: CDR1 LNHDA and CDR2 SQIVND (reference sequence). The CDR3 sequence is 16 residues long. The CDR3 loop is CASSMAPGVQGQPQHF. The CDR3 bases are TGTGCCAGTAGTATGGCCCCCGGGGTACAAGGCCAGCCCCAGCATTTT.

The V gene is TRBV9, the J gene TRBJ1-1, with a tentative D call TRBD1 (6 bases). The V and J ends lost 0 bases and 2 bases respectively, with 17 bases between them. Germline V gene data show CDR1 as SGDLS and CDR2 as YYNGEE. CDR3 length: 17 residues. The CDR3 coding sequence is TGTGCCAGCAGCGTAGAGGGCAGGGGCCTACATAACACTGAAGCTTTCTTT. It is translated as CASSVEGRGLHNTEAFF.

The chain links TRBV27 to TRBJ2-7; TRBD2 is a possible D gene (6 bases). Trimming cost V 3 bases and J 6 bases, with 12 bases left between them. The CDR3 spans 13 residues. Germline loops: CDR1 MNHEY, CDR2 SMNVEV (reference sequence). The CDR3 loop is CASSFGTRGEQYF. CDR3 DNA: TGTGCCAGCAGTTTCGGGACGCGGGGCGAGCAGTACTTC.